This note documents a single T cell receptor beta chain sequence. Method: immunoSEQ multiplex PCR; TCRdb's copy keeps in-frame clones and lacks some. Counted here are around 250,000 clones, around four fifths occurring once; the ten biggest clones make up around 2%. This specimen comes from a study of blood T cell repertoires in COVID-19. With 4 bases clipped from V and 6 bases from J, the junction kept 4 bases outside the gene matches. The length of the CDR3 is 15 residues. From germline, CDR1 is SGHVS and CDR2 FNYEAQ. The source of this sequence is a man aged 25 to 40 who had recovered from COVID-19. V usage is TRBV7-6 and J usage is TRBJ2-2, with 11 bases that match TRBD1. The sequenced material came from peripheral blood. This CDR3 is CASSSRTGGSGELFF. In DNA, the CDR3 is TGTGCCAGCAGCTCTCGGACAGGGGGCTCCGGGGAGCTGTTTTTT.